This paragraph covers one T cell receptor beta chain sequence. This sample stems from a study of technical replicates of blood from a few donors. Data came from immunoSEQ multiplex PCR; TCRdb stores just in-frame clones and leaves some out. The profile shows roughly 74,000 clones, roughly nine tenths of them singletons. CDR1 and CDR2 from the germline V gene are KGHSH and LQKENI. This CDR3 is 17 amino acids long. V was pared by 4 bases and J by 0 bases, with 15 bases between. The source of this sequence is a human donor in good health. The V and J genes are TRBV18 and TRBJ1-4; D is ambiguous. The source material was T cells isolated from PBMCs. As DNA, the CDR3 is TGTGCCAGCTCACACGCAATCGGGGTTACAACTAATGAAAAACTGTTTTTT. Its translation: CASSHAIGVTTNEKLFF.